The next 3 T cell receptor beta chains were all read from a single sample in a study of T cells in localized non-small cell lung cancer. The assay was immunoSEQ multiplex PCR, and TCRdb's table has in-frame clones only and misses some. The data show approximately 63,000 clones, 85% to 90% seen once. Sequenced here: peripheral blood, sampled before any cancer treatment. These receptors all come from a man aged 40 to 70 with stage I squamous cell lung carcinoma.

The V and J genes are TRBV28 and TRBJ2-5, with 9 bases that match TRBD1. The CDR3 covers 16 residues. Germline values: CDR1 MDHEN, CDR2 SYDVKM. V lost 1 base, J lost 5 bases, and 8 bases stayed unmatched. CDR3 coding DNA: TGTGCCAGCAGTTTATTAGGACAGGGGATTATGGAGACCCAGTACTTC. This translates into CASSLLGQGIMETQYF.

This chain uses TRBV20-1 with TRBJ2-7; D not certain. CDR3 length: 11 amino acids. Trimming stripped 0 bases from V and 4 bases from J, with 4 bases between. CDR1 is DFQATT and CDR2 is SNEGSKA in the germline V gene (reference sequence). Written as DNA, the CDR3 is TGCAGTGCTAGAGACGGTTACGAGCAGTACTTC. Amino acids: CSARDGYEQYF.

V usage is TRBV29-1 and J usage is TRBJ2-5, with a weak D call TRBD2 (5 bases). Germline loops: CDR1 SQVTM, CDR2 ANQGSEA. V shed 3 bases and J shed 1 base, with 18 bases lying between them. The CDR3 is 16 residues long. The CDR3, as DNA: TGCAGCGTTGATGGAAGGTCTGGACTCTTCCAAGAGACCCAGTACTTC. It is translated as CSVDGRSGLFQETQYF. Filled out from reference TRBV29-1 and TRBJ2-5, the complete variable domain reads SAVISQKPSRDICQRGTSLTIQCQVDSQVTMMFWYRQQPGQSLTLIATANQGSEATYESGFVIDKFPISRPNLTFSTLTVSNMSPEDSSIYLCSVDGRSGLFQETQYFGPGTRLLVL.